This entry lists 13 T cell receptor beta chains sequenced from one sample in a study of T cells in Graves' hyperthyroidism and ophthalmopathy. Amplified TCR beta CDR3 regions derived from RNA transcripts. The TCR CDR3 was amplified in a first-round RT-PCR using the HTBI primer set. Using its own MiXCR run on the multiplex PCR reads, TCRdb lists one record per CDR3 protein. Of fewer than 400,000 distinct CDR3 sequences listed, approximately 15% are singletons. Sequencing input: blood. Receptors originate from a young man with Graves' hyperthyroidism.

In its sample, this clonotype was seen many times. This chain links TRBV2 with TRBJ2-5; D ambiguous. The CDR3 loop spans 12 amino acids. Germline assignment: CDR1 SNHLY and CDR2 FYNNEI. Trimming took off 5 bases at V and 5 bases at J, with 9 bases between the two ends. This CDR3 is CASSFTTETQYF. In DNA, the CDR3 is TGTGCCAGCAGTTTTACTACGGAGACCCAGTACTTC.

V usage is TRBV2 and J usage is TRBJ2-7, with D possibly called TRBD1 or TRBD2 (5 bases each). The germline V and J ends were trimmed by 4 bases and 2 bases, with 12 bases remaining between them. Germline loops: CDR1 SNHLY, CDR2 FYNNEI. The CDR3 extends over 14 amino acids. CDR3 sequence: CASSGPGTAYEQYF. The CDR3 region has the DNA TGTGCCAGCAGTGGGCCAGGGACGGCCTACGAGCAGTACTTC.

The chain has TRBV9 and TRBJ1-6, with 7 positions matching TRBD1. The V gene end was trimmed by 0 bases and the J gene end by 7 bases; junction bases not matched to a gene: 4. The CDR3 is 15 amino acids. Germline CDR1 reads SGDLS; CDR2 reads YYNGEE. CDR3 region: CASSVVEGGNSPLHF. CDR3 nucleotide sequence: TGTGCCAGCAGCGTAGTTGAAGGGGGCAATTCACCCCTCCACTTT.

This clonotype appeared a few times. The rearrangement uses TRBV24-1 and TRBJ2-2; D remains unclear. V was pared by 0 bases and J by 2 bases, with 9 bases between. The CDR3 has 16 residues. Germline values: CDR1 KGHDR, CDR2 SFDVKD. CDR3 loop: CATSDLPYTNTGELFF. CDR3 bases: TGTGCCACCAGTGATTTGCCTTATACCAACACCGGGGAGCTGTTTTTT.

This clonotype showed up many times. V usage is TRBV29-1 and J usage is TRBJ2-5, with TRBD2 identical over 10 bases. Germline V lookup: CDR1 SQVTM, CDR2 ANQGSEA. The CDR3 contains 13 residues. V gave up 4 bases and J gave up 5 bases; unmatched junction bases: 4. The DNA of the CDR3 is TGCAGCGTTGTAGCGGGGGGCGAGGAGACCCAGTACTTC. Residues: CSVVAGGEETQYF. Based on the CDR3 plus reference TRBV29-1 and TRBJ2-5, the full variable domain is SAVISQKPSRDICQRGTSLTIQCQVDSQVTMMFWYRQQPGQSLTLIATANQGSEATYESGFVIDKFPISRPNLTFSTLTVSNMSPEDSSIYLCSVVAGGEETQYFGPGTRLLVL.

A few counts support this clonotype. The V and J genes are TRBV10-2 and TRBJ2-1, with D maybe TRBD1 (7 bases). The germline V gene encodes CDR1 WSHSY and CDR2 SAAADI. Trimming stripped 4 bases from V and 7 bases from J, with 14 bases between. The CDR3 has 14 residues. CDR3 sequence: CASSAGGSGNEQFF. CDR3 nucleotide sequence: TGCGCCAGCAGTGCAGGGGGGAGTGGGAATGAGCAGTTCTTC.

The sample holds many counts of this clonotype. The V and J genes are TRBV5-1 and TRBJ1-5; TRBD1 matches at 11 bases. Germline CDR1 SGHRS, CDR2 YFSETQ. The V segment lost 2 bases and the J segment 0 bases; nucleotides outside the gene matches: 1. This CDR3 spans 16 amino acids. The CDR3 DNA follows: TGCGCCAGCAGCTTCGGGACAGGGGGTAGCAATCAGCCCCAGCATTTT. Translating it yields CASSFGTGGSNQPQHF.

The chain links TRBV12-3 or TRBV12-4 to TRBJ2-5; TRBD1 matches 7 bases. This CDR3 contains 15 residues. J was trimmed by 5 bases and V by 4 bases; bases with no gene match: 10. The CDR3 DNA sequence: TGTGCCAGCAGTTCCGGGCAGGGGGTGCGGGAGACCCAGTACTTC. This encodes CASSSGQGVRETQYF.

Many counts were recorded for this clonotype. CDR3 nucleotides: TGTGCCTGTCTCCGGCCGGGGAATGAGCAGTTCTTC. Translated, it gives CACLRPGNEQFF. The chain couples TRBV30 to TRBJ2-1, with a possible D match to TRBD2 (5 bases). Trimming stripped 6 bases from V and 7 bases from J, with 13 bases between. The germline gives CDR1 GTSNPN, CDR2 SVGIG (reference sequence). This CDR3 has 12 residues.

The sample holds many counts of this clonotype. The chain employs TRBV6-1 and TRBJ2-5; the match to TRBD2 covers 7 bases. Germline trimming cut 4 bases from V and 9 bases from J; bases unmatched to any gene: 20. This CDR3 is built from 17 residues. CDR1 MNHNS and CDR2 SASEGT come from the germline V gene. The CDR3 spells CASSVSQEAGHRGAQYF. CDR3 coding DNA: TGTGCCAGCAGTGTTTCTCAGGAGGCGGGTCACCGGGGGGCCCAGTACTTC.

Worth noting for this clonotype: This may come from a read error, since a much larger clone is one base off. This chain links TRBV2 with TRBJ2-2; tentatively, D is TRBD2 (6 bases). The CDR3 sequence is 15 residues long. CDR1 is SNHLY and CDR2 is FYNNEI in the germline V gene. For the CDR3, the DNA is TGTGCCAGCGGCTGGGGAGGTCTTAACACCGGGGAGCCGTTTTTT. It is translated as CASGWGGLNTGEPFF.

The chain has TRBV20-1 and TRBJ2-1; D tentatively fits TRBD1 or TRBD2 (5 bases each). Germline V gene lookup returns CDR1 DFQATT and CDR2 SNEGSKA (reference sequence). V lost 5 bases and J lost 10, with 18 bases in between. This CDR3 comprises 13 residues. CDR3 sequence: CSARPGPRGEQFF. The CDR3 DNA follows: TGCAGTGCTCGACCGGGACCCAGAGGCGAGCAGTTCTTC.

V is TRBV29-1 and J is TRBJ1-1, with 7 bases lining up with TRBD1. The germline V gene has CDR1 SQVTM and CDR2 ANQGSEA. J was trimmed by 3 bases and V by 7 bases; bases with no gene match: 8. The CDR3 covers 13 residues. CDR3 DNA: TGCAGCGGAGGAAGGGGGCAGTACACTGAAGCTTTCTTT. Residues: CSGGRGQYTEAFF.